The sample holds many counts of the clone carrying this T cell receptor beta chain. What it recognizes is unknown. This record comes from a study of response to subunit inactivated influenza vaccine. Findings and caveats of the study: Each seasonal influenza vaccination recruits few new T cells, the authors suggested.

One entry per CDR3 protein, called by TCRdb with MiXCR from the RT-PCR reads. Of 600,000 to 700,000 distinct CDR3 sequences in the sample, 12% to 15% are singletons; the top ten hold 7.5% to 8%. V lost 6 bases and J lost 1, with 9 bases in between. Germline CDR1 is MDHEN and CDR2 is SYDVKM. The CDR3 contains 13 residues. This receptor was identified in a man aged 50 to 59 who received an inactivated influenza vaccine. V and J are TRBV28 and TRBJ1-2; no firm D call. Sequenced here: PBMCs from blood, sampled 14 days before vaccination. CDR3 bases: TGTGCCAGCAGCTCGACACTTAACTATGGCTACACCTTC. Translating it yields CASSSTLNYGYTF.